This record concerns one T cell receptor (beta chain) sequence. The antigen is not known. This sample is part of a study of CD8+ T cells in alopecia areata. General observations from the study: Scalp sample sequencing also detects resident alphabeta T cells of normal skin.

After isolation, RNA underwent reverse transcription to generate cDNA as the sequencing template. Generated by immunoSEQ multiplex PCR, the TCRdb table keeps only in-frame clones and is missing some. This repertoire shows some 170,000 clones, 53% found once; its top ten account for about 10%. Treatment in this sample: oral pan-JAK inhibitor, 5-10 mg twice daily. The germline gives CDR1 SQVTM, CDR2 ANQGSEA. The CDR3 consists of 14 residues. V dropped 7 bases and J dropped 8 bases, with 20 bases sitting between them. This rearrangement joins TRBV29-1 to TRBJ1-4; D might be TRBD1 (5 bases). This specimen consisted of CD8+ T cells sorted from blood, obtained at week 24, from a patient treated with tofacitinib. This receptor was obtained from a human donor with alopecia areata. The CDR3: CSGRGAGSNEKLFF. The CDR3 DNA sequence: TGCAGCGGTCGAGGTGCAGGGTCGAACGAAAAACTGTTTTTT.